Listed here are 11 T cell receptor beta chains from one sample, sequenced in a study of patients and donors after allogeneic stem cell transplantation. Each CDR3 protein is one row after TCRdb ran MiXCR on the RT-PCR reads. The sample has about a million distinct CDR3 sequences; more than 15% are singletons. Sample: blood, either unsorted or a sorted T cell fraction (not recorded which). The receptors were gathered from a human donor who was either an allogeneic HSCT recipient or a stem cell or donor lymphocyte infusion donor (not recorded which). It is not recorded whose cells these are; they may come from a transplant donor.

This clonotype was seen many times. V usage is TRBV5-1 and J usage is TRBJ1-1; D is ambiguous. The CDR3 runs to 14 residues. V was cut by 2 bases and J by 1 base, with 9 bases left in between. Germline CDR1 and CDR2: SGHRS and YFSETQ. CDR3 DNA sequence: TGCGCCAGCAGCTTAGGAGGGTGGAACACTGAAGCTTTCTTT. Translated: CASSLGGWNTEAFF.

The V gene is TRBV5-1, the J gene TRBJ1-2; possible D gene TRBD1, 6 bases. Deletions cut 4 bases from V and 4 bases from J, with 20 bases between. CDR3 length: 16 residues. CDR1 and CDR2 (germline): SGHRS, YFSETQ. CDR3 in amino acids: CASSAGVPGHLYGYTF. The CDR3 coding sequence is TGCGCCAGCAGCGCGGGGGTTCCGGGACACCTCTATGGCTACACCTTC.

This rearrangement joins TRBV6-6 to TRBJ2-7; D perhaps matches TRBD2 (6 bases). CDR3 length equals 13 residues. Germline V gene lookup returns CDR1 MNHNY and CDR2 SVGAGI (reference sequence). V was clipped by 5 bases and J by 5 bases, with 13 bases between them. The CDR3 region has the DNA TGTGCCAGCAGTACGGGACTTCGGAACGAGCAGTACTTC. Its protein product is CASSTGLRNEQYF.

This clonotype was detected ten times or more. The rearrangement uses TRBV6-1 and TRBJ1-1; no reliable D call. Germline V gene lookup returns CDR1 MNHNS and CDR2 SASEGT. V gave up 5 bases and J gave up 2 bases, with 9 bases separating them. This CDR3 is 13 amino acids long. The CDR3, as DNA: TGTGCCAGCAGTCCCAGGAGTAACACTGAAGCTTTCTTT. This sequence encodes CASSPRSNTEAFF.

There are a few counts of this clonotype. The chain employs TRBV2 and TRBJ2-7; D gene unclear. The V gene lost 2 bases and the J gene lost 5 bases, with 13 bases spanning the gap. From germline, CDR1 is SNHLY and CDR2 FYNNEI. The CDR3 loop spans 14 amino acids. CDR3 loop: CASSELGNDNEQYF. The CDR3, as DNA: TGTGCCAGCAGTGAATTGGGGAACGACAACGAGCAGTACTTC. Full variable domain (missing parts from reference TRBV2 and TRBJ2-7): EPEVTQTPSHQVTQMGQEVILRCVPISNHLYFYWYRQILGQKVEFLVSFYNNEISEKSEIFDDQFSVERPDGSNFTLKIRSTKLEDSAMYFCASSELGNDNEQYFGPGTRLTVT.

The gene calls are TRBV12-3 or TRBV12-4 and TRBJ2-7, with D possibly matching TRBD2 (5 bases). The CDR3 sequence is 14 residues long. V lost 3 bases to trimming and J lost 7 bases, with 16 bases between them. The CDR3 DNA is TGTGCCAGCAGTTTCGCGGGCCGGGTAGGTGAGCAGTACTTC. Translation: CASSFAGRVGEQYF.

The chain carries TRBV6-1 and TRBJ1-5, with unresolved D. Germline CDR1 is MNHNS and CDR2 is SASEGT. The length of the CDR3 is 17 residues. V lost 6 bases and J 0 bases, leaving 18 bases between the germline ends. The CDR3: CASRRQSSLYSNQPQHF. The CDR3 DNA sequence: TGTGCCAGCAGGAGGCAATCAAGCCTCTATAGCAATCAGCCCCAGCATTTT.

The genes are TRBV7-3 and TRBJ2-1, with 7 bases aligning to TRBD2. The CDR3 is 17 residues long. CDR1 and CDR2 (germline): SGHTA, FQGTGA. V gave up 1 base and J gave up 10 bases; unmatched junction bases: 16. As DNA, the CDR3 is TGTGCCAGCAGCTTAAAGCGGGGTGGCGGGACCTCGAGAGAGCAGTTCTTC. This translates into CASSLKRGGGTSREQFF.

This clonotype was seen repeatedly, ten times or more. The rearrangement joins TRBV4-3 to TRBJ2-2; 8 positions match TRBD1. The trim removed 1 base at V and 4 bases at J, leaving 2 bases unmatched. Looked up from germline, CDR1 is LGHNA and CDR2 is YSLEER. This CDR3 has 15 amino acids. The CDR3, as DNA: TGCGCCAGCAGCCAAGTACAGGGGGGCACCGGGGAGCTGTTTTTT. Its protein product is CASSQVQGGTGELFF.

This clonotype was detected only a few times. V and J are TRBV7-7 and TRBJ2-3, with TRBD2 matching over 10 bases. The V segment lost 8 bases and the J segment 2 bases; nucleotides outside the gene matches: 7. This CDR3 has 15 amino acids. In germline, CDR1 is SSHAT, CDR2 FNYEAQ (reference sequence). Here the CDR3 DNA reads TGTGCCAGCGGAATTCTAGCGGGGGACACAGATACGCAGTATTTT. Translating gives CASGILAGDTDTQYF.

Ten or more counts support this clonotype. V gene TRBV5-1 combines with J gene TRBJ2-1; D remains ambiguous. The CDR3 covers 14 residues. V was clipped by 0 bases and J by 2 bases, with 6 bases between them. Germline V CDR1 and CDR2: SGHRS, YFSETQ. CDR3 loop: CASSLDSTYNEQFF. In DNA form, the CDR3 reads TGCGCCAGCAGCTTGGACAGTACCTACAATGAGCAGTTCTTC.